This T cell receptor beta chain is from a study of T cells after yellow fever vaccination. Study-wide background: Fractions with few cells were prepared using SMART-Seq v4 Ultra Low Input.

TCRdb reprocessed the 5' RACE reads with MiXCR, giving one entry per CDR3 protein. The table lists hundreds of thousands of distinct CDR3 sequences, 21% of them singletons. This clonotype is a singleton in its sample. The antigen is undetermined. This CDR3 has 16 residues. Germline V lookup: CDR1 KGHSH, CDR2 LQKENI. V was clipped by 5 bases and J by 0 bases, with 13 bases between them. General observations from the study: The booster response re-showed most primary clones: roughly 97% CD4, more than 70% CD8. It was a small share of clonotypes that appeared in both CD4 and CD8 compartments.

The specimen comprised PBMCs, sampled approximately 20 days after the first yellow fever vaccination. This receptor was obtained from a man aged 18 to 29 who received the YFV17D yellow fever vaccine. The chain carries TRBV18 and TRBJ1-4; no reliable D call. The CDR3 region has the DNA TGTGCCAGCTCATCGACACCGGGGTCAACTAATGAAAAACTGTTTTTT. Translating it yields CASSSTPGSTNEKLFF.